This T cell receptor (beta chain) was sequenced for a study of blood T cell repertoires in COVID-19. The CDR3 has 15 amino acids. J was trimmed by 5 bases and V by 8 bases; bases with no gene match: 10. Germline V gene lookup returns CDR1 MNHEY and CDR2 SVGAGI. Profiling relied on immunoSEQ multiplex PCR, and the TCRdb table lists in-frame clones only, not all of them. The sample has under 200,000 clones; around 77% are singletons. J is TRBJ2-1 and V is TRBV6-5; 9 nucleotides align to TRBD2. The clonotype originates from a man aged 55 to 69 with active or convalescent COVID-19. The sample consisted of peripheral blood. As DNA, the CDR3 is TGTGCCAGCCGGACTAGCGTCCGTAATAACAATGAGCAGTTCTTC. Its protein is CASRTSVRNNNEQFF.